This T cell receptor beta chain was sequenced during a study of regulatory T cells in long-lasting Graves disease. Findings and caveats of the study: Newly diagnosed disease favored TRBV20-1 and TRBJ2-1 over persistent disease.

Germline-derived CDR1 and CDR2 are LNHDA and SQIVND (reference sequence). The CDR3 length is 13 residues. V trimming: 3 bases; J trimming: 8 bases; junction bases outside the gene matches: 5. Time point in this sample: newly diagnosed GD, antithyroid drugs for less than 3 months. PBMCs were the source of the RNA used for TCR sequencing. This clonotype occurred many times. Its antigen remains unknown. Arm-PCR of CDR3 regions and iRepertoire HTBI primers were used to build TCR beta libraries. One entry per CDR3 protein results from TCRdb running MiXCR on the multiplex PCR reads. The data contain roughly 350,000 distinct CDR3 sequences, 15% to 20% of them singletons. This sample was shared with a second study, whose subject was T cells in Graves' hyperthyroidism and ophthalmopathy. That source notes: In patients aged 18 to 65, hyperthyroidism was newly diagnosed, with duration under 2 months. Within blood appeared most thyroid clonotypes that had expanded above 0.001.

This sequence originates from a young woman with Graves disease. The sequencing used peripheral blood mononuclear cells (PBMCs), collected at new diagnosis, from a patient treated with antithyroid drugs. J is TRBJ1-2 and V is TRBV19; 8 nucleotides align to TRBD1. CDR3 DNA sequence: TGTGCCAGTAGTATCGGACAGGGACAAGGCTACACCTTC. Its translation is CASSIGQGQGYTF.